This entry lists 24 T cell receptor beta chains sequenced from one sample in a study of cytomegalovirus exposure and HLA in healthy donors. The PCR made use of 60 Vbeta and 13 Jbeta primers. The data were produced by immunoSEQ multiplex PCR, yet TCRdb's version contains in-frame clones alone and is incomplete. The table shows approximately 120,000 clones, with 10% to 13% occurring only once. Sequencing was done on a sample of PBMCs. These receptors were obtained from a woman aged 18-29 years in good health and CMV-seropositive.

This chain links TRBV6-1 with TRBJ1-5; no clear D. The germline V gene has CDR1 MNHNS and CDR2 SASEGT. The CDR3 loop spans 12 amino acids. Trimming removed 1 base at V and 5 bases at J, with 3 bases between. DNA of the CDR3: TGTGCCAGCAGTGAAGGGCATCAGCCCCAGCATTTT. It is translated as CASSEGHQPQHF.

Only a few counts were recorded for this clone. This sequence joins TRBV6-5 and TRBJ2-1, with 9 bases lining up with TRBD1. Germline trimming cut 2 bases from V and 7 bases from J; bases unmatched to any gene: 6. There are 15 residues in the CDR3. Germline assignment: CDR1 MNHEY and CDR2 SVGAGI. The DNA of the CDR3 is TGTGCCAGCAGTTACACAGGGGGCGCGGGAAATGAGCAGTTCTTC. Encoded protein: CASSYTGGAGNEQFF.

This clone appeared a few times. The chain is built from TRBV29-1 and TRBJ2-7; TRBD1 is a possible D gene (6 bases). Trimming stripped 7 bases from V and 6 bases from J, with 19 bases between. The CDR3 length is 13 residues. Per germline, CDR1 SQVTM and CDR2 ANQGSEA. CDR3 in DNA: TGCAGCGCCGTCCGGGCGCCCAGGGGCGAGCAGTACTTC. Its translation is CSAVRAPRGEQYF.

This chain links TRBV5-1 with TRBJ1-1, with 7 bases matching TRBD1. CDR3 size: 15 residues. The J segment lost 1 base and the V segment lost 1 base, leaving 4 bases of the junction unmatched. Germline CDR1 and CDR2: SGHRS and YFSETQ. This chain's CDR3 is CASSLQGVGNTEAFF. The CDR3 DNA reads TGCGCCAGCAGCTTGCAGGGGGTTGGGAACACTGAAGCTTTCTTT.

This clone showed up just a few times. This sequence joins TRBV10-3 and TRBJ1-1; tentatively, D is TRBD1 (6 bases). Germline V gene data show CDR1 as ENHRY and CDR2 as SYGVKD. V shed 5 bases and J shed 2 bases, with 12 bases lying between them. There are 14 residues in the CDR3. As DNA, the CDR3 is TGTGCCATCAGTCTAGAACAGGGAAACACTGAAGCTTTCTTT. This codes for CAISLEQGNTEAFF.

V gene TRBV29-1 combines with J gene TRBJ2-1; 8 bases align to TRBD2. The junction had 12 bases not matched to a gene; V was cut back by 4 bases and J by 7 bases. Per germline, CDR1 SQVTM and CDR2 ANQGSEA. The CDR3 extends over 15 amino acids. The CDR3 spells CSVGEPAGDGNEQFF. CDR3 nucleotides: TGCAGCGTTGGGGAACCAGCGGGAGACGGAAATGAGCAGTTCTTC.

The chain uses TRBV29-1 and TRBJ2-3, with D maybe TRBD2 (5 bases). The ends were cut back, 7 bases at V and 3 bases at J, with 8 bases in the middle. The CDR3 spans 11 residues. Germline assignment: CDR1 SQVTM and CDR2 ANQGSEA. Here the CDR3 reads CSGSGTDTQYF. DNA of the CDR3: TGCAGCGGTTCGGGGACAGATACGCAGTATTTT.

For the CDR3, the DNA is TGTGCCAGCAGCTTATTAGGGGCTAGCGGGAGCACAGATACGCAGTATTTT. It is translated as CASSLLGASGSTDTQYF. The chain couples TRBV5-6 to TRBJ2-3; 8 bases match TRBD2. The germline gives CDR1 SGHDT, CDR2 YYEEEE. V dropped 2 bases and J dropped 0; count of bases not matched to a gene: 8. This CDR3 has 17 residues.

CDR3 amino acids: CASRIRETQYF. The CDR3 DNA reads as TGTGCCAGCAGAATCCGGGAGACCCAGTACTTC. The genes are TRBV2 and TRBJ2-5, with D unclear. The CDR3 is 11 residues long. Germline V gene lookup returns CDR1 SNHLY and CDR2 FYNNEI. The germline V and J ends were trimmed by 6 bases and 5 bases, with 7 bases remaining between them.

The genes are TRBV7-9 and TRBJ1-2; D is unresolved. Germline V CDR1 and CDR2: SEHNR, FQNEAQ (reference sequence). The CDR3 is 14 amino acids. The V end was cut by 5 bases, the J end by 8 bases, with 18 bases between. CDR3 coding DNA: TGTGCCAGCAGCCCATCGACGGACGGGAAAGGCTACACCTTC. Protein product: CASSPSTDGKGYTF.

Concerning this clone itself: Compared with germline, one end of the junction differs, possibly owing to a read error. The chain couples TRBV7-7 to TRBJ2-2, with TRBD2 matching over 9 bases. The CDR3 sequence is 16 residues long. Looked up from germline, CDR1 is SSHAT and CDR2 is FNYEAQ (reference sequence). The CDR3 sequence is CASSPILAGPTGELFF. CDR3 DNA: TGTGCTAGCAGCCCGATACTAGCGGGTCCCACCGGGGAGCTGTTTTTT.

The chain recombines TRBV29-1 with TRBJ2-3; D may be TRBD2 (5 bases). The CDR3 spans 14 residues. Germline V gene data show CDR1 as SQVTM and CDR2 as ANQGSEA. V lost 7 bases and J lost 4, with 18 bases in between. The CDR3 DNA reads TGCAGCGCCTTGGTGGGAGCTAGGGCAGATACGCAGTATTTT. Protein product: CSALVGARADTQYF.

This chain connects TRBV7-2 to TRBJ2-3; 8 bases are shared with TRBD2. Unmatched junction bases numbered 8, after V lost 3 bases and J lost 0 bases. The CDR3 is made up of 17 amino acids. Germline V gene data show CDR1 as SGHTA and CDR2 as FQGNSA. CDR3 in amino acids: CASSFAGGPRSTDTQYF. CDR3 nucleotide sequence: TGTGCCAGCAGCTTTGCGGGAGGCCCAAGAAGCACAGATACGCAGTATTTT.

The table lists this clone with a few counts. The gene calls are TRBV6-6 and TRBJ2-5, with D possibly TRBD1 on 5 matching bases. The better agreement between TRBJ2-7 and the DNA end casts doubt on the J call. There are 12 residues in the CDR3. Germline CDR1 MNHNY, CDR2 SVGAGI (reference sequence). The CDR3 spells CASSQQAYEQYF. The CDR3 bases are TGTGCCAGCAGCCAACAGGCCTACGAGCAGTACTTC.

The genes are TRBV27 and TRBJ1-6; a possible D gene is TRBD1 (6 bases). This CDR3 comprises 15 residues. The ends were cut back, 1 base at V and 9 bases at J, with 13 bases in the middle. Per the germline V gene, CDR1 is MNHEY and CDR2 is SMNVEV (reference sequence). CDR3 protein: CASSLFPGVGSPLHF. CDR3 nucleotides: TGTGCCAGCAGTTTATTCCCAGGGGTGGGTTCACCCCTCCACTTT.

This clone was seen a few times. The chain recombines TRBV13 with TRBJ2-1; weak D call: TRBD1 (5 bases). Germline V gene sequence: CDR1 PRHDT, CDR2 FYEKMQ (reference sequence). This CDR3 spans 17 amino acids. With 4 bases removed from V and 5 bases from J, the gap between germline ends came to 21 bases. The CDR3 region has the DNA TGTGCCAGCAGCTCAAGTGTGACAGACATAAGGAACAATGAGCAGTTCTTC. Translating gives CASSSSVTDIRNNEQFF.

This clone was seen more than once but under ten times. V gene TRBV5-1 combines with J gene TRBJ2-7, with D possibly matching TRBD2 (6 bases). The CDR3 runs 15 residues. Trimming removed 2 bases at V and 3 bases at J, with 15 bases between. The germline gives CDR1 SGHRS, CDR2 YFSETQ. The CDR3 DNA reads TGCGCCAGCAGCTTAGGAGGGAGCCTCGGCTACGAGCAGTACTTC. Amino acid sequence: CASSLGGSLGYEQYF.

The chain uses TRBV5-1 and TRBJ2-3; D possibly corresponds to TRBD2 (6 bases). The V end was cut by 1 base, the J end by 4 bases, with 13 bases between. Looked up from germline, CDR1 is SGHRS and CDR2 is YFSETQ. The CDR3 spans 15 residues. The chain's CDR3 is CASSLPSSEADTQYF. DNA for the CDR3: TGCGCCAGCAGCTTGCCGTCTAGCGAAGCAGATACGCAGTATTTT. Together with reference TRBV5-1 and TRBJ2-3, the CDR3 gives the full variable domain: KAGVTQTPRYLIKTRGQQVTLSCSPISGHRSVSWYQQTPGQGLQFLFEYFSETQRNKGNFPGRFSGRQFSNSRSEMNVSTLELGDSALYLCASSLPSSEADTQYFGPGTRLTVL.

This clone was seen more than once but under ten times. The genes are TRBV27 and TRBJ1-2; TRBD1 is a possible D gene (5 bases). Germline V lookup: CDR1 MNHEY, CDR2 SMNVEV (reference sequence). The CDR3 totals 13 residues. V was pared by 4 bases and J by 2 bases, with 8 bases between. CDR3 amino acids: CASSYTGNYGYTF. CDR3 DNA sequence: TGTGCCAGCAGTTACACAGGAAACTATGGCTACACCTTC.

In this sample, this clone turned up a few times. This chain connects TRBV6-6 to TRBJ1-5; D is unresolved. The V end lost 1 base, the J end lost 0 bases, and 10 bases lay between the germline ends. This CDR3 spans 16 amino acids. Germline CDR1 and CDR2: MNHNY and SVGAGI (reference sequence). The chain's CDR3 is CASSYLSPYSNQPQHF. DNA for the CDR3: TGTGCCAGCAGTTACTTGAGCCCTTATAGCAATCAGCCCCAGCATTTT.

V and J are TRBV6-5 and TRBJ2-7; 11 bases match TRBD2. The CDR3 has 15 amino acids. The ends lost 7 bases at V and 0 bases at J; junction bases unmatched: 5. The germline gives CDR1 MNHEY, CDR2 SVGAGI. The CDR3 sequence: CASKGLAASSYEQYF. DNA of the CDR3: TGTGCCAGCAAGGGACTAGCGGCGAGCTCCTACGAGCAGTACTTC.

V gene TRBV27 combines with J gene TRBJ2-7; TRBD1 is a possible D gene (7 bases). Deletions cut 3 bases from V and 3 bases from J, with 18 bases between. Per the germline V gene, CDR1 is MNHEY and CDR2 is SMNVEV (reference sequence). The CDR3 runs to 16 residues. The CDR3 coding sequence is TGTGCCAGCAGTTTTGGGGGGACAGTGGGAGGCTACGAGCAGTACTTC. Translating gives CASSFGGTVGGYEQYF.

This clone was counted at least ten times. V is TRBV2 and J is TRBJ2-1; D might be TRBD2 (6 bases). With 7 bases removed from V and 5 bases from J, the gap between germline ends came to 12 bases. The CDR3 has 13 amino acids. In germline, CDR1 is SNHLY, CDR2 FYNNEI. The CDR3, as DNA: TGTGCCAGCAAAGTTGAGCGGGACAATGAGCAGTTCTTC. It specifies CASKVERDNEQFF. Combining the CDR3 with reference TRBV2 and TRBJ2-1 gives the whole variable domain EPEVTQTPSHQVTQMGQEVILRCVPISNHLYFYWYRQILGQKVEFLVSFYNNEISEKSEIFDDQFSVERPDGSNFTLKIRSTKLEDSAMYFCASKVERDNEQFFGPGTRLTVL.

This clone has just one count. The V and J genes are TRBV27 and TRBJ2-3, with D perhaps TRBD2 (7 bases). V dropped 0 bases and J dropped 3 bases, with 13 bases sitting between them. Germline CDR1 reads MNHEY; CDR2 reads SMNVEV (reference sequence). CDR3 length: 16 amino acids. CDR3 region: CASSLSSGGTTDTQYF. In nucleotides, the CDR3 is TGTGCCAGCAGTTTATCATCGGGGGGCACGACAGATACGCAGTATTTT.